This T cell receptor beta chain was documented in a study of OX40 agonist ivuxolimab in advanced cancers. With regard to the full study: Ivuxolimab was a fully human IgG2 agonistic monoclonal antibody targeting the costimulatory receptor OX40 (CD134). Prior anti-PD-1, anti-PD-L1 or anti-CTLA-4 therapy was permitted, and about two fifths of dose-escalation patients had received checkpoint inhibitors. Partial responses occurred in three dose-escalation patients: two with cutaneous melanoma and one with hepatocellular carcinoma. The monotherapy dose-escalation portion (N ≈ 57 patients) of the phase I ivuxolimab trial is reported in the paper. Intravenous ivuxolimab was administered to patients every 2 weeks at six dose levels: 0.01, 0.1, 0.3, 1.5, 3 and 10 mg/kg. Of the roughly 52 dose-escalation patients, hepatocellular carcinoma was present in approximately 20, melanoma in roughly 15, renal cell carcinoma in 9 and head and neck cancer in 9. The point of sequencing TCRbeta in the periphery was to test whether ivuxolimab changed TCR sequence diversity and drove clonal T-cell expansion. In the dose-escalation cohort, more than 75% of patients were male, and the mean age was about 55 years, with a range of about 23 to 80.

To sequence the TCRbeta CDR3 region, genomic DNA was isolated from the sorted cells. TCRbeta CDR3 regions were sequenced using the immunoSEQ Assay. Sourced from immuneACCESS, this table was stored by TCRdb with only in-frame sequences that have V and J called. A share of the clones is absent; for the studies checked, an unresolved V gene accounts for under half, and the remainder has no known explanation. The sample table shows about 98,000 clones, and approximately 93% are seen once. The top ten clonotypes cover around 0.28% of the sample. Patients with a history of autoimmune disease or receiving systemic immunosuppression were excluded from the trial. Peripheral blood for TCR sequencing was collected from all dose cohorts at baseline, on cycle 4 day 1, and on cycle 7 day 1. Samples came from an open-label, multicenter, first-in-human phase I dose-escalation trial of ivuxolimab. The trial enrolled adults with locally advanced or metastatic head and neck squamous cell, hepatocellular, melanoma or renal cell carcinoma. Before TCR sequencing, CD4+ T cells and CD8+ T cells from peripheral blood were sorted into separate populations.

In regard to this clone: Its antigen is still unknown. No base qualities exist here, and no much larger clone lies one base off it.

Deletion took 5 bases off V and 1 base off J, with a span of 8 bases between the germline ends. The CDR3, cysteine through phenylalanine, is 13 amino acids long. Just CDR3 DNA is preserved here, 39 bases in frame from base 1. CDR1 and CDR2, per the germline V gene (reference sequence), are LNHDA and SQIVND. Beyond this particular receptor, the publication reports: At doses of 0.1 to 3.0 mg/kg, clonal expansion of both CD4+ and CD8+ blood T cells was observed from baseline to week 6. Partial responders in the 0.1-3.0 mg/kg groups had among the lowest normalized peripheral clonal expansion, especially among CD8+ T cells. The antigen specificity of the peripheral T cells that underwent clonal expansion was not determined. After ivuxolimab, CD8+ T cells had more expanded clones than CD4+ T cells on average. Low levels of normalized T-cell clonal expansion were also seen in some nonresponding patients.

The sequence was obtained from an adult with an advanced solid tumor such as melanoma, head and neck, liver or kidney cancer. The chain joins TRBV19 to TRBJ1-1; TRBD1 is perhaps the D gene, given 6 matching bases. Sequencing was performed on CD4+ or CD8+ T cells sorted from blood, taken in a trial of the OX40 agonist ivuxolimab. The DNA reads TGTGCCAGTAGTTCGACAGGGAACACTGAAGCTTTCTTT. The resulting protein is CASSSTGNTEAFF.